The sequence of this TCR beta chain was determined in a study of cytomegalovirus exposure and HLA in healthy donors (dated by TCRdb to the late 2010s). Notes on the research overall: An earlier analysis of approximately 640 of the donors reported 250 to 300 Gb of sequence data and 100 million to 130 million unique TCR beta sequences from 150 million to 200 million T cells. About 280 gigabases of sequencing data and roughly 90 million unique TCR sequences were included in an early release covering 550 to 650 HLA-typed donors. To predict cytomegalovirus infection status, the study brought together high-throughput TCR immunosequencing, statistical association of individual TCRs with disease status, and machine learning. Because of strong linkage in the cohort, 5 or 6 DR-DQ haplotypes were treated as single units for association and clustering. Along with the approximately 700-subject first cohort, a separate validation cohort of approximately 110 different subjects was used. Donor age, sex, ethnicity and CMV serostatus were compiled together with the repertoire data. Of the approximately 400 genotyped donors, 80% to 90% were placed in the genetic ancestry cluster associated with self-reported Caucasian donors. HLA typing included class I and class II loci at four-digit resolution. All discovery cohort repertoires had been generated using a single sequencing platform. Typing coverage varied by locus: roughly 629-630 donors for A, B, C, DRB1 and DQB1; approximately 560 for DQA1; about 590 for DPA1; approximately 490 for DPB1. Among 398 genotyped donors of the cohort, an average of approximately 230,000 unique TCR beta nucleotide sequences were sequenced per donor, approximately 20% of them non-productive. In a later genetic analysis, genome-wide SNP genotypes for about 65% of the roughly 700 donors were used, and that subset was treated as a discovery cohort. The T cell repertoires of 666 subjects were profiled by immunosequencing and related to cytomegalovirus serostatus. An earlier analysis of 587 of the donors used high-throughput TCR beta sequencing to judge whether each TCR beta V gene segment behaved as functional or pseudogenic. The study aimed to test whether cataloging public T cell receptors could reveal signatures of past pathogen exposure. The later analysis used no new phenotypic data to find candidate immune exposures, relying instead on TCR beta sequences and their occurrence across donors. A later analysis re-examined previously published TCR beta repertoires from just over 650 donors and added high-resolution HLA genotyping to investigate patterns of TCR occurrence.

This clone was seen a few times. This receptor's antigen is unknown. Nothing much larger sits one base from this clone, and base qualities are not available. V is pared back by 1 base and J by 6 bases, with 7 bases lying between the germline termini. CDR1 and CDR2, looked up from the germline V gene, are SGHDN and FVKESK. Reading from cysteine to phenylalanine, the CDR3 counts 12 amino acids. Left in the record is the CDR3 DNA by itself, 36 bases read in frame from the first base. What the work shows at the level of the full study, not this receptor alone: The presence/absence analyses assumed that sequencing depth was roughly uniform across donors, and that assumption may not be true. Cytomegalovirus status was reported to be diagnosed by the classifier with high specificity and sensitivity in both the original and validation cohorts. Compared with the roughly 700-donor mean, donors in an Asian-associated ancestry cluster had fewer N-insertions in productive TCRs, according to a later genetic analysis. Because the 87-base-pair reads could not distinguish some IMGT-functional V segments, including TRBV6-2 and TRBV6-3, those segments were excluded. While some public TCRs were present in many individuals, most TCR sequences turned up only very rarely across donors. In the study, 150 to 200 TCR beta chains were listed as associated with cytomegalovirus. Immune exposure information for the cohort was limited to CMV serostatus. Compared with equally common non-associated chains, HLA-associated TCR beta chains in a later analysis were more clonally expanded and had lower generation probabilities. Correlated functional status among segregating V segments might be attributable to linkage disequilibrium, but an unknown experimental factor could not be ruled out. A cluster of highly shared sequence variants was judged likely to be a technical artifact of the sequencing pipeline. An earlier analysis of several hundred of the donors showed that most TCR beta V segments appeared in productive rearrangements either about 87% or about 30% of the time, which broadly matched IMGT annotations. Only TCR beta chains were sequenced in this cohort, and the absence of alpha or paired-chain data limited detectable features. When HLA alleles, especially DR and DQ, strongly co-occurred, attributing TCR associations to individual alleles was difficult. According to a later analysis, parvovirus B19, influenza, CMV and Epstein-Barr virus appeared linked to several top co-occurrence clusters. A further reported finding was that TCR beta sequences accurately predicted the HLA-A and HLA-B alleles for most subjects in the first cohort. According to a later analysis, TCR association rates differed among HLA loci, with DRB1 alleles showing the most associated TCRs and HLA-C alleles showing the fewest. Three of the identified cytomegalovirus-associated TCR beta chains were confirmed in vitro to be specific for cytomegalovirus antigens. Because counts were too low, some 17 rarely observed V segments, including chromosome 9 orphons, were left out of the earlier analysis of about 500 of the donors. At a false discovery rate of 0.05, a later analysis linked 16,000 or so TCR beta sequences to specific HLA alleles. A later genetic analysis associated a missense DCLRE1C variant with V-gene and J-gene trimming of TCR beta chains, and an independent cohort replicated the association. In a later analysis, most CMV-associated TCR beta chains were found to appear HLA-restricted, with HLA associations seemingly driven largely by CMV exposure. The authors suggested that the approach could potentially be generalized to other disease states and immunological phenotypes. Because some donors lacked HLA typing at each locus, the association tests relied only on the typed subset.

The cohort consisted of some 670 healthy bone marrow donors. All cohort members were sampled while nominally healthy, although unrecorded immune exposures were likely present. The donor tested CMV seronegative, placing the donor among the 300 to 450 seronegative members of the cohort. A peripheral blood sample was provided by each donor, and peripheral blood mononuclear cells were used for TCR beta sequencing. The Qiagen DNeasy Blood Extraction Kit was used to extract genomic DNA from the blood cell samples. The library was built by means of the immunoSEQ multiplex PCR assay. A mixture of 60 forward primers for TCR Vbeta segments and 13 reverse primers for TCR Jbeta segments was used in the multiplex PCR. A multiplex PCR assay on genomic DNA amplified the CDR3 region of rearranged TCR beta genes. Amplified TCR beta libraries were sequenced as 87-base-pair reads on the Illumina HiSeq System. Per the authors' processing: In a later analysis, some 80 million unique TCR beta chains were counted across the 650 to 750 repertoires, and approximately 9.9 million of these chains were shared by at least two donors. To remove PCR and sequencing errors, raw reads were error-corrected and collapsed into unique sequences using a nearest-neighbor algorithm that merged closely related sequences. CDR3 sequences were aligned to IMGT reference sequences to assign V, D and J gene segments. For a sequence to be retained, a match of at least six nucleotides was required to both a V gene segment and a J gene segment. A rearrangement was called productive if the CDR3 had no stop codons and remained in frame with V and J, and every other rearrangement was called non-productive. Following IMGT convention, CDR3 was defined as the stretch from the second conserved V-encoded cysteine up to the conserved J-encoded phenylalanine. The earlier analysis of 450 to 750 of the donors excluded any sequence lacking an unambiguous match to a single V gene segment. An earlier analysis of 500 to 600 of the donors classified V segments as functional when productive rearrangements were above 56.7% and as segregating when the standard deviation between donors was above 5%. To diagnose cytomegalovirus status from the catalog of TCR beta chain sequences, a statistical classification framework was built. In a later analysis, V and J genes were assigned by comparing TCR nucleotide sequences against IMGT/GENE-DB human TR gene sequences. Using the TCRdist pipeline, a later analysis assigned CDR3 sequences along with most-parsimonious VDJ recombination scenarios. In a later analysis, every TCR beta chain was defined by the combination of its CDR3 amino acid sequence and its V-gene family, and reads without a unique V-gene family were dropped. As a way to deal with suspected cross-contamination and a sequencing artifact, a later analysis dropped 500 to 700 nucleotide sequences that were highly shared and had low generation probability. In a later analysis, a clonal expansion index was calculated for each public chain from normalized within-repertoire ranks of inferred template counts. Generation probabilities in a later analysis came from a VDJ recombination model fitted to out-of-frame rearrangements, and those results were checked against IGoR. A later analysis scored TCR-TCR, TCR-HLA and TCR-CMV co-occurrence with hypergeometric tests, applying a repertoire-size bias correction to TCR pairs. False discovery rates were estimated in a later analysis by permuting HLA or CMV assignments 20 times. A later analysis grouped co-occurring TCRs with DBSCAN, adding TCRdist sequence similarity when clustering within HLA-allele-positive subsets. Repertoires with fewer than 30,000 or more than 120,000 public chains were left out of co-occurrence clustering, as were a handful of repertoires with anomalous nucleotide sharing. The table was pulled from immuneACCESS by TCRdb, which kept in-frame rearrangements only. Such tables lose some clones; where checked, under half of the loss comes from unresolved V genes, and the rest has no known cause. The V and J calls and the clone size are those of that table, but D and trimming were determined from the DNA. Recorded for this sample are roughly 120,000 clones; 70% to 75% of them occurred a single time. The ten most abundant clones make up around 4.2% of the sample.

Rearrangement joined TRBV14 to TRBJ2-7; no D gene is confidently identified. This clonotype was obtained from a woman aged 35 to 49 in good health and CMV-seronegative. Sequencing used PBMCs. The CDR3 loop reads CASSQVTGEQYF. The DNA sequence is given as TGTGCCAGCAGCCAAGTAACCGGCGAGCAGTACTTC.